Presented here are 23 T cell receptor beta chains from one specimen sequenced in a study of blood T cell repertoires in COVID-19. Measured with immunoSEQ multiplex PCR; TCRdb has only the in-frame clones, and not every one. Of over 60,000 clones listed, roughly 86% are singletons. The sequenced sample consisted of peripheral blood. Source of these receptors: an older woman with acute or convalescent COVID-19.

V is TRBV10-3 and J is TRBJ2-4; possibly TRBD2 for D (5 bases). The germline gives CDR1 ENHRY, CDR2 SYGVKD. This CDR3 comprises 13 residues. V shed 10 bases and J shed 5 bases, with 15 bases lying between them. Here the CDR3 reads CATSASSENIQYF. In DNA form, the CDR3 reads TGTGCCACGAGCGCCAGTAGCGAAAACATTCAGTACTTC.

V is TRBV7-2 and J is TRBJ2-7; the D gene is possibly TRBD2 (5 bases). The V gene's germline CDR1 is SGHTA and CDR2 FQGNSA. The CDR3 loop spans 13 amino acids. The germline V and J ends were trimmed by 2 bases and 3 bases, with 8 bases remaining between them. CDR3 residues: CASSLREYYEQYF. The CDR3 DNA reads TGTGCCAGCAGCTTAAGGGAGTACTACGAGCAGTACTTC.

The count of this clone is one. The V and J genes are TRBV2 and TRBJ2-5, with 8 bases matching TRBD1. The trim removed 1 base at V and 4 bases at J, leaving 2 bases unmatched. CDR1 and CDR2 from the germline V gene are SNHLY and FYNNEI. The CDR3 is 14 amino acids. CDR3 nucleotide sequence: TGTGCCAGCAGTGAAGGCAGGGGGCGAGAGACCCAGTACTTC. Translating it yields CASSEGRGRETQYF.

V usage is TRBV6-1 and J usage is TRBJ1-4; D may be TRBD1 (5 bases). The CDR3 contains 16 residues. Trimming left V 2 bases short and J 8 bases short, with 18 bases between. Germline values: CDR1 MNHNS, CDR2 SASEGT. CDR3 in amino acids: CASSESGGDVREKLFF. The CDR3 DNA sequence: TGTGCCAGCAGTGAATCTGGAGGGGACGTTAGAGAAAAACTGTTTTTT.

The chain recombines TRBV25-1 with TRBJ1-1; 7 nucleotides align to TRBD1. Germline V CDR1 and CDR2: MGHDK, SYGVNS. With 4 bases clipped from V and 0 bases from J, the junction kept 8 bases outside the gene matches. The CDR3 covers 16 residues. This CDR3 is CASSAPGQIMNTEAFF. For the CDR3, the DNA is TGTGCCAGCAGTGCCCCGGGACAGATTATGAACACTGAAGCTTTCTTT.

The rearrangement uses TRBV5-6 and TRBJ2-3; 9 positions agree with TRBD2. CDR3 length equals 14 residues. V trimming: 2 bases; J trimming: 6 bases; junction bases outside the gene matches: 4. Germline V gene data show CDR1 as SGHDT and CDR2 as YYEEEE. The CDR3 sequence: CASSFRLAVDTQYF. Written as DNA, the CDR3 is TGTGCCAGCAGCTTCAGACTAGCGGTGGATACGCAGTATTTT.

CDR3 sequence reads: CASSHRDPKNIQYF. CDR3 bases: TGTGCCAGTAGTCACAGAGACCCCAAAAACATTCAGTACTTC. The rearrangement joins TRBV19 to TRBJ2-4; D is uncertain. The CDR3 covers 14 residues. The germline V gene encodes CDR1 LNHDA and CDR2 SQIVND (reference sequence). V was cut by 5 bases and J by 2 bases, with 10 bases left in between.

The J gene is TRBJ1-6, the V gene TRBV7-9; 7 bases agree with TRBD1. The CDR3 has 15 residues. Germline V lookup: CDR1 SEHNR, CDR2 FQNEAQ (reference sequence). Trimming at V came to 1 base and at J to 10 bases, leaving 7 bases not matched to a gene. CDR3 sequence reads: CASSLGTGAGSPLHF. The CDR3 nucleotides read TGTGCCAGCAGCTTAGGCACAGGGGCTGGATCACCCCTCCACTTT.

V is TRBV28 and J is TRBJ2-1, with 10 nucleotides matching TRBD2. CDR1 and CDR2 (germline): MDHEN, SYDVKM. The CDR3 runs 15 residues. The trim removed 1 base at V and 8 bases at J, leaving 5 bases unmatched. The DNA of the CDR3 is TGTGCCAGCAGTTTATCACTAGCGGGGAGCGATGAGCAGTTCTTC. Amino acid sequence: CASSLSLAGSDEQFF. The variable domain in full, completed from reference TRBV28 and TRBJ2-1, reads DVKVTQSSRYLVKRTGEKVFLECVQDMDHENMFWYRQDPGLGLRLIYFSYDVKMKEKGDIPEGYSVSREKKERFSLILESASTNQTSMYLCASSLSLAGSDEQFFGPGTRLTVL.

The chain combines TRBV5-8 with TRBJ1-3; unclear D gene. Germline loops: CDR1 SGHTS, CDR2 YDEGEE. The V and J ends lost 0 bases and 4 bases respectively, with 11 bases between them. The CDR3 is 15 amino acids. The CDR3 sequence: CASSLARAGGNTIYF. The CDR3 DNA reads as TGTGCCAGCAGCTTGGCCCGGGCGGGAGGAAACACCATATATTTT.

This sequence joins TRBV7-2 and TRBJ2-7; possibly TRBD1 for D (6 bases). Per the germline V gene, CDR1 is SGHTA and CDR2 is FQGNSA. CDR3 length equals 12 residues. The V gene lost 4 bases and the J gene lost 4 bases, with 8 bases spanning the gap. The CDR3 here is CASSSRGYEQYF. CDR3 in DNA: TGTGCCAGCAGCTCGAGGGGGTACGAGCAGTACTTC.

This rearrangement joins TRBV19 to TRBJ1-1; D is ambiguous. The germline V and J ends were trimmed by 8 bases and 0 bases, with 7 bases remaining between them. This CDR3 comprises 12 residues. Germline assignment: CDR1 LNHDA and CDR2 SQIVND (reference sequence). The CDR3 DNA reads TGTGCCAGTCGCGATATGAACACTGAAGCTTTCTTT. Protein sequence: CASRDMNTEAFF.

CDR3 sequence: CASSHGTSGGKETQYF. CDR3 nucleotides: TGCGCCAGCAGCCACGGGACTAGCGGGGGGAAAGAGACCCAGTACTTC. The chain carries TRBV5-1 and TRBJ2-5; 15 nucleotides align to TRBD2. J was trimmed by 3 bases and V by 4 bases; bases with no gene match: 4. This CDR3 has 16 residues. In germline, CDR1 is SGHRS, CDR2 YFSETQ.

The genes are TRBV6-5 and TRBJ1-5; D may be TRBD1 (6 bases). CDR3 length: 13 residues. The V gene's germline CDR1 is MNHEY and CDR2 SVGAGI. V was pared by 6 bases and J by 3 bases, with 9 bases between. The CDR3 is CASSDRYNQPQHF. The CDR3 DNA reads TGTGCCAGCAGCGACAGGTACAATCAGCCCCAGCATTTT.

This clone appeared a single time. The chain carries TRBV19 and TRBJ1-6; D possibly corresponds to TRBD1 (6 bases). The CDR3 has 16 residues. The germline CDR1 and CDR2 sequences are LNHDA and SQIVND (reference sequence). V dropped 5 bases and J dropped 7 bases, with 18 bases sitting between them. The CDR3 nucleotides read TGTGCCAGTAGTCTAGGCGGGGGCCTGGGGAATTCACCCCTCCACTTT. It translates to CASSLGGGLGNSPLHF.

The V gene is TRBV5-1, the J gene TRBJ1-5; D perhaps matches TRBD1 (5 bases). This CDR3 contains 15 residues. Trimming removed 4 bases from V and 7 bases from J, with 18 bases in between. Germline V gives CDR1 SGHRS, CDR2 YFSETQ. In nucleotides, the CDR3 is TGCGCCAGCAGCGCCACGATGCAGGGTCGACAGCCCCAGCATTTT. It encodes CASSATMQGRQPQHF.

The chain carries TRBV4-1 and TRBJ2-1; 11 nucleotides align to TRBD2. Germline CDR1 reads MGHRA; CDR2 reads YSYEKL. This CDR3 region has 17 residues. Trimming took 2 bases from V and 4 from J; bases not matched to a gene: 7. CDR3 in amino acids: CASSQPRLAGRYNEQFF. CDR3 DNA sequence: TGCGCCAGCAGCCAACCCCGACTAGCGGGGCGATACAATGAGCAGTTCTTC.

The CDR3 protein is CASSITGQGETQYF. CDR3 DNA sequence: TGCGCCAGCAGCATCACAGGGCAGGGAGAGACCCAGTACTTC. The genes are TRBV5-1 and TRBJ2-5; maybe TRBD1 (6 bases). CDR1 is SGHRS, CDR2 YFSETQ, per germline. This CDR3 is 14 amino acids long. V lost 4 bases to trimming and J lost 4 bases, with 14 bases between them.

This clone was seen only once. The chain couples TRBV5-1 to TRBJ1-1; 9 nucleotides match TRBD1. CDR1 and CDR2 from the germline V gene are SGHRS and YFSETQ. Trimming cost V 4 bases and J 3 bases; bases outside gene matches: 7. The length of the CDR3 is 15 residues. CDR3 sequence (DNA): TGCGCCAGCAGCAGCCGGACAGGGGATGACACTGAAGCTTTCTTT. Protein: CASSSRTGDDTEAFF.

This rearrangement joins TRBV2 to TRBJ1-3; D unclear. The CDR3 extends over 13 amino acids. The germline V gene has CDR1 SNHLY and CDR2 FYNNEI. Trimming stripped 7 bases from V and 4 bases from J, with 11 bases between. In DNA form, the CDR3 reads TGTGCCAGCACCACAGTGTTCGGAAACACCATATATTTT. It translates to CASTTVFGNTIYF.

A few counts support this clone. The rearrangement uses TRBV4-1 and TRBJ2-7, with 13 positions matching TRBD2. Germline CDR1 is MGHRA and CDR2 is YSYEKL. V was pared by 1 base and J by 2 bases, with 11 bases of the junction left unmatched. The CDR3 consists of 19 residues. The CDR3 loop reads CASSQGAGLAGRSPYEQYF. The CDR3 region has the DNA TGCGCCAGCAGCCAAGGTGCGGGACTAGCGGGGCGTAGCCCCTACGAGCAGTACTTC.

This clone was observed once. V usage is TRBV5-4 and J usage is TRBJ1-1; TRBD1 agrees at 9 bases. The CDR3 contains 17 residues. J lost 0 bases, V lost 4 bases, and 10 bases had no gene match. Germline V gene data show CDR1 as SGHNT and CDR2 as YYREEE (reference sequence). CDR3: CASSPGTGWWVNTEAFF. CDR3 nucleotides: TGTGCCAGCAGCCCCGGGACAGGGTGGTGGGTGAACACTGAAGCTTTCTTT.

The rearrangement links TRBV2 to TRBJ2-7, with 8 bases that match TRBD2. CDR3 length: 14 residues. Trimming cost V 6 bases and J 0 bases; bases outside gene matches: 4. Looked up from germline, CDR1 is SNHLY and CDR2 is FYNNEI. The CDR3 reads CASRHSGGSYEQYF. The DNA of the CDR3 is TGTGCCAGCAGACACAGCGGGGGCTCCTACGAGCAGTACTTC. Combining the CDR3 with reference TRBV2 and TRBJ2-7 gives the whole variable domain EPEVTQTPSHQVTQMGQEVILRCVPISNHLYFYWYRQILGQKVEFLVSFYNNEISEKSEIFDDQFSVERPDGSNFTLKIRSTKLEDSAMYFCASRHSGGSYEQYFGPGTRLTVT.